This section outlines one T cell receptor (beta chain) sequence together with its context. This record comes from a study of response to subunit inactivated influenza vaccine. Using its own MiXCR run on the RT-PCR reads, TCRdb lists one record per CDR3 protein. The sample includes hundreds of thousands of distinct CDR3 sequences, 15% to 17% of them seen just once. The CDR3 runs 14 residues. CDR1 is MDHEN and CDR2 is SYDVKM in the germline V gene. The V and J ends lost 3 bases and 8 bases respectively, with 16 bases between them. The TCR originated in a man aged 45-65 years who received an inactivated influenza vaccine. The rearrangement joins TRBV28 to TRBJ1-2; tentative D call: TRBD1 (5 bases). Material: PBMCs from blood, obtained 11 to 12 days after vaccination. This chain's CDR3 is CASSFSLGGWGYTF. For the CDR3, the DNA is TGTGCCAGCAGTTTCTCCCTCGGGGGTTGGGGCTACACCTTC.